This T cell receptor beta chain stems from a study of cytomegalovirus exposure and HLA in healthy donors (TCRdb year 2017). Context from the whole study: An earlier analysis of roughly 500 of the donors reported 276 Gb of sequence data and some 120 million unique TCR beta sequences from about 179 million T cells. Roughly 310 gigabases of sequencing data and 78 million or so unique TCR sequences were included in an early release covering about 700 HLA-typed donors. Of the roughly 410 genotyped donors, 70% to 90% were placed in the genetic ancestry cluster associated with self-reported Caucasian donors. A separate validation cohort of approximately 130 different subjects was used in addition to the 666-subject first cohort. Alongside the repertoire data, information on donor age, sex, ethnicity and CMV serostatus was compiled. Rather than using new phenotypic data, the later analysis identified candidate immune exposures from TCR beta sequences and from how often those sequences occurred across donors. Roughly 5 DR-DQ haplotypes were treated as single units for association and clustering because of strong linkage in the cohort. In a later genetic analysis, genome-wide SNP genotypes for about three fifths of the roughly 670 donors were used, and that subset was treated as a discovery cohort. An earlier analysis of 587 of the donors applied high-throughput TCR beta sequencing to assess whether each TCR beta V gene segment acted as functional or pseudogenic. The T cell repertoires of 666 subjects were profiled by immunosequencing and related to cytomegalovirus serostatus. A later analysis re-analyzed previously published TCR beta repertoires from approximately 670 donors and added high-resolution HLA genotyping to study TCR occurrence patterns. The aim of the study was to test whether cataloging public T cell receptors could identify signatures of past pathogen exposure. Typing coverage varied by locus: roughly 620-630 donors for A, B, C, DRB1 and DQB1; approximately 520 for DQA1; more than 600 for DPA1; roughly 450 for DPB1. Among around 400 genotyped donors of the cohort, an average of approximately 230,000 unique TCR beta nucleotide sequences were sequenced per donor, 15% to 20% of them non-productive. Every discovery cohort repertoire had been produced on one sequencing platform. HLA typing included class I and class II loci at four-digit resolution. High-throughput TCR immunosequencing, statistical association of individual TCRs with disease status, and machine learning were combined to predict cytomegalovirus infection status. Overall study outcomes, separate from this receptor: In a later analysis, most CMV-associated TCR beta chains were found to appear HLA-restricted, with HLA associations seemingly driven largely by CMV exposure. Assigning TCR associations to individual alleles was difficult when HLA alleles, especially DR and DQ, strongly co-occurred. Because some donors lacked HLA typing at each locus, the association tests relied only on the typed subset. Only TCR beta chains were sequenced in this cohort, and the absence of alpha or paired-chain data limited detectable features. According to a later analysis, TCR association rates differed among HLA loci, with DRB1 alleles showing the most associated TCRs and HLA-C alleles showing the fewest. The earlier analysis of some 540 of the donors excluded fewer than 20 rarely observed V segments, including chromosome 9 orphons, because counts were too low. The study gave a list of more than 150 TCR beta chains associated with cytomegalovirus. According to a later genetic analysis, donors in an Asian-associated ancestry cluster had fewer N-insertions in productive TCRs than the approximately 630-donor mean. The authors suggested that the approach could potentially be extended to other disease states and immunological phenotypes. In a later analysis, HLA-associated TCR beta chains were found to be more clonally expanded and to have lower generation probabilities than equally common non-associated chains. The classifier was reported to diagnose cytomegalovirus status with high specificity and sensitivity in both the original cohort and the validation cohort. While some public TCRs were present in many individuals, most TCR sequences turned up only very rarely across donors. At a false discovery rate of 0.05, a later analysis linked under 20,000 TCR beta sequences to specific HLA alleles. Broadly in line with IMGT annotations, most TCR beta V segments showed up in productive rearrangements about 87% or about 30% of the time in an earlier analysis of around 600 of the donors. CMV serostatus was the only immune exposure information available for the cohort. Correlated functional status among segregating V segments might reflect linkage disequilibrium, but an unknown experimental factor could not be ruled out. A few of the identified cytomegalovirus-associated TCR beta chains were confirmed in vitro to be specific for cytomegalovirus antigens. An association between a missense DCLRE1C variant and V-gene and J-gene trimming of TCR beta chains was found in a later genetic analysis and replicated in an independent cohort. A later analysis reported that several top co-occurrence clusters appeared linked to parvovirus B19, influenza, CMV and Epstein-Barr virus. Because the 87-base-pair reads could not distinguish some IMGT-functional V segments, including TRBV6-2 and TRBV6-3, those segments were excluded. A group of highly shared sequence variants was considered likely to be a technical artifact of the sequencing pipeline. A further reported finding was that TCR beta sequences accurately predicted the HLA-A and HLA-B alleles for most subjects in the first cohort. Roughly uniform sequencing depth across donors was assumed in presence/absence analyses, although this assumption may not hold.

The cohort consisted of 650 to 700 healthy bone marrow donors. At the time of sampling, every cohort member was nominally healthy, though immune exposures that went unrecorded were likely present. The donor was CMV seronegative and was included in the group of several hundred seronegative cohort members. A peripheral blood sample was collected from each donor, and TCR beta sequencing was performed on peripheral blood mononuclear cells. The Qiagen DNeasy Blood Extraction Kit was used to extract genomic DNA from the blood cell samples. Measured from the cysteine to the phenylalanine, the CDR3 is 14 residues long. Left in the record is the CDR3 DNA by itself, 42 bases read in frame from the first base. CDR1 and CDR2 (WSHSY, SAAADI) derive from the germline V gene. V drops 6 bases and J drops 4 bases, leaving 13 bases in between. To prepare the library, the immunoSEQ multiplex PCR assay was applied. For the multiplex PCR, a mixture combining 60 forward primers for TCR Vbeta segments and 13 reverse primers for TCR Jbeta segments was used. Amplification of the CDR3 region of rearranged TCR beta genes was performed with a multiplex PCR assay on genomic DNA. The Illumina HiSeq System was used to sequence the amplified TCR beta libraries as 87-base-pair reads. The original pipeline was this. A later analysis counted about 76 million unique TCR beta chains across the 666 repertoires, and 10 million to 11 million of these chains were shared by at least two donors. Raw reads were error-corrected and collapsed into unique sequences with a nearest-neighbor algorithm that merged closely related sequences to remove PCR and sequencing errors. CDR3 sequences were aligned to IMGT reference sequences to assign V, D and J gene segments. For a sequence to be retained, a match of at least six nucleotides to both a V gene segment and a J gene segment was required. Rearrangements were classified as productive when the CDR3 lacked stop codons and remained in frame with V and J, and all other rearrangements were classified as non-productive. Following IMGT convention, CDR3 was defined as the stretch from the second conserved V-encoded cysteine up to the conserved J-encoded phenylalanine. In an earlier analysis of more than 550 of the donors, sequences lacking an unambiguous match to a single V gene segment were excluded. In an earlier analysis of 587 of the donors, V segments were called functional above 56.7% productive rearrangements and were called segregating when the between-donor standard deviation exceeded 5%. A statistical classification framework was built for diagnosing cytomegalovirus status from the catalog of TCR beta chain sequences. In a later analysis, TCR nucleotide sequences were compared against IMGT/GENE-DB human TR gene sequences so that V and J genes could be assigned. A later analysis assigned CDR3 sequences and most-parsimonious VDJ recombination scenarios with the TCRdist pipeline. In a later analysis, every TCR beta chain was defined by the combination of its CDR3 amino acid sequence and its V-gene family, and reads without a unique V-gene family were dropped. As a way to deal with suspected cross-contamination and a sequencing artifact, a later analysis dropped over 550 nucleotide sequences that were highly shared and had low generation probability. For each public chain, a later analysis derived a clonal expansion index from normalized ranks of inferred template counts within each repertoire. In a later analysis, generation probabilities were computed with a VDJ recombination model fitted to out-of-frame rearrangements, and the resulting probabilities were checked against IGoR. A later analysis scored TCR-TCR, TCR-HLA and TCR-CMV co-occurrence with hypergeometric tests, applying a repertoire-size bias correction to TCR pairs. To estimate false discovery rates, a later analysis permuted the HLA or CMV assignments 20 times. In a later analysis, co-occurring TCRs were grouped with DBSCAN, and TCRdist sequence similarity was added when clustering was performed within HLA-allele-positive subsets. Co-occurrence clustering excluded repertoires with fewer than 30,000 or more than 120,000 public chains, plus five with anomalous nucleotide sharing. TCRdb retrieved this table from immuneACCESS and kept in-frame rearrangements only. Not all clones are present; in checked studies, unresolved V genes account for under half, and no reason is known for the remainder. V and J calls plus clone size are reproduced from that table; the DNA served to infer D and trimming. The sample table records around 96,000 clones; 60% to 75% of these occur just once. The top ten hold roughly 3.2% of the sample.

A word on this clone: No cognate antigen has been identified for it. No base qualities exist here, and no much larger clone lies one base off it.

The receptor comes from a man in his sixties in good health and CMV-seronegative. Sequenced: PBMCs. The chain joins TRBV10-2 to TRBJ2-1; TRBD2 is a possible D gene, resting on 5 matching bases. The nucleotide sequence reads TGCGCCAGCAGCGTAACTAGTGGGTACAATGAGCAGTTCTTC. This gives the protein CASSVTSGYNEQFF.